The 10 T cell receptor beta chains in this list originate from one sample, sequenced in a study of neoadjuvant anti-PD-1 for oral cavity cancer. Regarding time point: after neoadjuvant nivolumab, at surgical resection. This table comes from immunoSEQ multiplex PCR, and its TCRdb copy is limited to in-frame clones, with some not included. The repertoire holds about 23,000 clones, with 27% as singletons. The material was tumor tissue, obtained after nivolumab (anti-PD-1) treatment. The receptor set was obtained from a person between 35 and 79 years old with oral cavity squamous cell carcinoma.

V gene TRBV11-2 combines with J gene TRBJ2-2; D is ambiguous. The ends were cut back, 1 base at V and 4 bases at J, with 4 bases in the middle. Per germline, CDR1 SGHAT and CDR2 FQNNGV. The CDR3 has 13 amino acids. CDR3 residues: CASSLGPTGELFF. CDR3 sequence (DNA): TGTGCCAGCAGCTTAGGCCCCACCGGGGAGCTGTTTTTT. Combining the CDR3 with reference TRBV11-2 and TRBJ2-2 gives the whole variable domain EAGVAQSPRYKIIEKRQSVAFWCNPISGHATLYWYQQILGQGPKLLIQFQNNGVVDDSQLPKDRFSAERLKGVDSTLKIQPAKLEDSAVYLCASSLGPTGELFFGEGSRLTVL.

The chain uses TRBV4-1 and TRBJ2-1; 10 bases are shared with TRBD2. The CDR3 length is 19 residues. Unmatched junction bases numbered 20, after V lost 6 bases and J lost 6 bases. Germline values: CDR1 MGHRA, CDR2 YSYEKL. The DNA of the CDR3 is TGCGCCAGCAGATCGTTTCTAGCGGGAGTCGTAGCCTCTTTCAATGAGCAGTTCTTC. As protein: CASRSFLAGVVASFNEQFF.

This clone was recorded a few times. DNA of the CDR3: TGTGCCTGCAGCGGGGGCGAAGCAGGCTACACCTTC. Translation: CACSGGEAGYTF. The chain couples TRBV30 to TRBJ1-2, with a tentative D call TRBD1 (6 bases). Germline V gene sequence: CDR1 GTSNPN, CDR2 SVGIG (reference sequence). CDR3 length equals 12 residues. Trimming left V 6 bases short and J 8 bases short, with 16 bases between.

Many counts were recorded for this clone. J is TRBJ1-2 and V is TRBV7-8; D gene ambiguous. The CDR3 extends over 13 amino acids. V lost 2 bases, J lost 8 bases, and 12 bases lay in between. The germline CDR1 and CDR2 sequences are SGHVS and FQNEAQ. The CDR3: CASSLLELGGYTF. As DNA, the CDR3 is TGTGCCAGCAGCTTATTGGAGTTAGGGGGCTACACCTTC.

The rearrangement joins TRBV7-9 to TRBJ2-1; 13 bases are a match to TRBD2. The CDR3 runs to 14 residues. Germline V gene data show CDR1 as SEHNR and CDR2 as FQNEAQ (reference sequence). Trimming cost V 9 bases and J 2 bases; bases outside gene matches: 1. In DNA, the CDR3 is TGTGCCAGTACTAGCGGGGGGGCCTACAATGAGCAGTTCTTC. This translates into CASTSGGAYNEQFF.

This clone was seen more than once but under ten times. The sample holds other DNA sequences that translate to the same CDR3. The genes are TRBV6-1 and TRBJ2-7, with no clear D. V dropped 1 base and J dropped 4 bases, with 2 bases sitting between them. The CDR3 sequence is 11 residues long. CDR1 and CDR2 (germline): MNHNS, SASEGT. CDR3 DNA sequence: TGTGCCAGCAGTGAAGGTTACGAGCAGTACTTC. As protein: CASSEGYEQYF.

This chain links TRBV14 with TRBJ2-6, with no clear D. CDR1 is SGHDN and CDR2 is FVKESK in the germline V gene. V was clipped by 3 bases and J by 1 base, with 13 bases between them. The CDR3 has 17 amino acids. The CDR3 DNA is TGTGCCAGCAGCCATTGGACCCCATTTTCTGGGGCCAACGTCCTGACTTTC. Translated: CASSHWTPFSGANVLTF. Filled out from reference TRBV14 and TRBJ2-6, the complete variable domain reads EAGVTQFPSHSVIEKGQTVTLRCDPISGHDNLYWYRRVMGKEIKFLLHFVKESKQDESGMPNNRFLAERTGGTYSTLKVQPAELEDSGVYFCASSHWTPFSGANVLTFGAGSRLTVL.

J is TRBJ2-1 and V is TRBV7-3; 8 bases are shared with TRBD2. Losses at the gene ends were 5 bases for V and 7 bases for J; bases not matched to a gene: 7. The CDR3 runs to 14 residues. Germline V gene sequence: CDR1 SGHTA, CDR2 FQGTGA. The CDR3 DNA follows: TGTGCCAGCAGCCGTAGCGGGGCTCGTAATGAGCAGTTCTTC. It specifies CASSRSGARNEQFF.

This rearrangement joins TRBV4-1 to TRBJ2-3, with 8 bases identical to TRBD2. Germline assignment: CDR1 MGHRA and CDR2 YSYEKL. V lost 8 bases, J lost 4 bases, and 11 bases stayed unmatched. This CDR3 is built from 15 residues. CDR3 loop: CASAPSGGGADTQYF. Written as DNA, the CDR3 is TGCGCCAGCGCCCCGAGCGGGGGAGGCGCAGATACGCAGTATTTT.

The gene calls are TRBV6-5 and TRBJ1-2; D may be TRBD1 (6 bases). This CDR3 spans 14 amino acids. The germline gives CDR1 MNHEY, CDR2 SVGAGI. Trimming shortened V by 2 bases and J by 8 bases, and 15 bases separated the two germline ends. This CDR3 reads CASSYGGRGGGYTF. The CDR3 nucleotides are TGTGCCAGCAGTTACGGGGGCAGGGGAGGCGGCTACACCTTC.